The source of this TCR beta chain is a study of blood T cell repertoires in COVID-19 (TCRdb year 2020). Describing the broader study: Samples from collaborators originated in the United States, Italy and Spain and spanned both the acute and convalescent phases of COVID-19. The prospective study material was composed of cDNA or gDNA derived from T cells, B-cell-depleted T cells, or PBMCs. Deeply sampled blood TCRbeta repertoires from subjects exposed to, actively infected with, or recovered from COVID-19 were included in the dataset. The repertoires were released in a freely available public database intended as a resource for research on the immune response to SARS-CoV-2. Samples came from the ongoing ImmuneRACE study (first 160 participants) plus 1,254 subjects from 6 global collaborators. Sample metadata almost always included a de-identified subject ID, COVID-19 status, age in years and sex. Where available, HLA class I and class II types were obtained from metadata supplied by the sample provider rather than from assay-based typing. The research as a whole found: The quantity of clinical and demographic metadata differed by source and by participant and was supplied without curation.

Concerning this clone itself: What antigen it recognizes has not been identified. No qualities accompany the bases; no much larger clone lies one base away.

The immunoSEQ Assay, a bias-controlled multiplex PCR, was used to amplify TCRbeta CDR3 regions from genomic DNA. From the authors' description of their analysis: The number of nucleated cells in each sample was estimated by amplification of reference gene primers within the assay. To quantify the absolute abundance of each unique TCRbeta CDR3 rearrangement, sequence reads were collapsed and filtered. For each sample, productive Simpson clonality was calculated as the square root of Simpson's diversity index across productive rearrangements. TCRdb stores this immuneACCESS table with in-frame sequences only. Part of the clones is absent; in the studies checked, under half of the shortfall reflects unresolved V genes, and no reason is known for the rest. V, J and clone size derive from that table, while D and trimming were established from the DNA sequence. For this sample there are under 250,000 clones; around 84% appear just once. The ten largest clones take up around 5.5% of the sample.

Samples from volunteer blood donors who had recovered from COVID-19 were contributed by a second Seattle source. Collaborating institutions collected whole blood in K2EDTA tubes following their own protocols. For TCRbeta analysis, collaborator samples were shipped as frozen whole blood, as isolated PBMCs, or as DNA extracted from either sample type. Sequencing was performed on peripheral blood. The receptor comes from a woman aged 60-75 years who had recovered from COVID-19.

The DNA sequence reads TGTGCCAGCAGTTACTCGATGGTGGGAGCCTATTCACCCCTCCACTTT. It encodes CASSYSMVGAYSPLHF. The chain links TRBV6-6 with TRBJ1-6, with the D gene not clear enough to name. Based on the germline V gene (reference sequence), the CDR1 and CDR2 sequences are MNHNY and SVGAGI. Reading from cysteine to phenylalanine, the CDR3 counts 16 amino acids. Of the read, only the CDR3 DNA is kept; its 48 bases are in frame from base 1. V sheds 0 bases and J sheds 8 bases, leaving 14 bases between their ends.